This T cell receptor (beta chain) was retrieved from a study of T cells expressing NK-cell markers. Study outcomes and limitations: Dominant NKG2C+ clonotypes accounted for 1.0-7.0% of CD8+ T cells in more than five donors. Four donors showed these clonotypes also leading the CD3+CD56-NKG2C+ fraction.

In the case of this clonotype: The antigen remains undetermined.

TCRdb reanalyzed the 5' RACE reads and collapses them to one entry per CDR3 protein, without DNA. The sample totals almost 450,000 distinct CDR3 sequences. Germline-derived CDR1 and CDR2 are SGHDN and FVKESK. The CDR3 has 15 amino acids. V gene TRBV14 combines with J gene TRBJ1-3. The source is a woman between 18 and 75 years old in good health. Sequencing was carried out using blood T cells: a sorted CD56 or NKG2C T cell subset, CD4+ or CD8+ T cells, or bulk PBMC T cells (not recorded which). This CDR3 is CASSQTRSSGNTIYF.